This T cell receptor beta chain was captured in a study of cytomegalovirus exposure and HLA in healthy donors. Study-wide background: Out of around 360 genotyped donors, roughly 80% belonged to the Caucasian-associated ancestry cluster.

13 Jbeta primers and 60 Vbeta primers were used for the PCR. Some clones are missing from TCRdb's copy, which holds only in-frame ones; the method was immunoSEQ multiplex PCR. The sample has roughly 160,000 clones, over 70% seen once; the top ten hold 2.5% to 4%. Findings and caveats of the study: Researchers reported from a later analysis that most CMV-associated TCR beta chains appeared HLA-restricted. The classifier reportedly diagnosed cytomegalovirus status with high sensitivity and specificity. Analyses of presence/absence relied on an assumption of roughly uniform sequencing depth across donors.

Notes on this clone: Its matching antigen is unknown.

Material: PBMCs. The TCR comes from a woman aged 50 to 65 in good health and CMV-seropositive.

CDR3 sequence reads: CASSIGTVLTYEQYF. As DNA, the CDR3 is TGTGCCAGCAGTATCGGGACAGTACTAACCTACGAGCAGTACTTC. This chain connects TRBV27 to TRBJ2-7; 7 bases agree with TRBD1. There are 15 residues in the CDR3. With 5 bases clipped from V and 2 bases from J, the junction kept 9 bases outside the gene matches. In germline, CDR1 is MNHEY, CDR2 SMNVEV (reference sequence).